This T cell receptor beta chain is drawn from a study of identical twins. Template switching supplied a universal primer site; unique molecular identifiers were carried on the cDNA. TCRdb fed the 5' RACE reads into MiXCR, producing one record per CDR3 protein. The table lists hundreds of thousands of distinct CDR3 sequences, roughly an eighth of them singletons, with 1.5% to 2% in the top ten. Study results and limitations: Reduced insertions were recorded for abundant cord blood beta clonotypes, with no such pattern in memory repertoires. Twins' excess sharing was less marked for out-of-frame beta sequences.

CDR3 length: 15 residues. J gave up 6 bases and V 0 bases, and 6 bases lay outside the gene matches. CDR1 and CDR2 (germline): MGHRA, YSYEKL. On this clonotype: No antigen is known for it.

This sample was shared with a second study, whose subject was yellow fever vaccine responses in identical twins. In that study: Reportedly, the response of twins' T cells to the vaccine seemed partly convergent, partly personalized.

The sample was PBMCs. This clonotype originated in a young woman in good health. The chain links TRBV4-1 to TRBJ2-7; TRBD2 aligns across 9 bases. Here the CDR3 DNA reads TGCGCCAGCAGCCAAGATCTTGGGACTAGCAGCGAGCAGTACTTC. Protein: CASSQDLGTSSEQYF.